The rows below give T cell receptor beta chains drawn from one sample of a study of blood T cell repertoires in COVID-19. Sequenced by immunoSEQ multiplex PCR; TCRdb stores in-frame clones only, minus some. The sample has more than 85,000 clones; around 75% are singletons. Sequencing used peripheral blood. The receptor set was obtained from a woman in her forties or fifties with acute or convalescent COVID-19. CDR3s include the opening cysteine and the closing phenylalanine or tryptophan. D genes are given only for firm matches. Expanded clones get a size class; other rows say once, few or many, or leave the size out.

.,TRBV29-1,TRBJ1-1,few,CSVSAGTLNTEAFF,TGCAGCGTTAGCGCCGGGACATTGAACACTGAAGCTTTCTTT
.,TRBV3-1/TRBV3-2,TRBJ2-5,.,CASSQDGLGQETQYF,TGTGCCAGCAGCCAAGATGGCCTAGGCCAAGAGACCCAGTACTTC
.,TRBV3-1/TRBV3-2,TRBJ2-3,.,CASSPLDSRDTQYF,TGTGCCAGCAGCCCGCTAGATAGTAGGGATACGCAGTATTTT
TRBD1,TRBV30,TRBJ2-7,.,CASNLRTGGLYEQYF,TGTGCCTCCAACTTAAGGACAGGCGGGCTCTACGAGCAGTACTTC
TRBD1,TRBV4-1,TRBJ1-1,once,CASSTGTVDTEAFF,TGCGCCAGCAGCACCGGGACAGTGGACACTGAAGCTTTCTTT
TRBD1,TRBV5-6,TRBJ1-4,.,CASSLLPGTGSEKLFF,TGTGCCAGCAGCTTACTACCCGGGACAGGTAGTGAAAAACTGTTTTTT
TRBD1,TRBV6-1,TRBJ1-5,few,CASREGQGRQPQHF,TGTGCCAGCAGAGAAGGACAGGGGAGGCAGCCCCAGCATTTT
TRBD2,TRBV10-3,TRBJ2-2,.,CAISPFSGGAHGELFF,TGTGCCATCAGCCCTTTTAGCGGGGGGGCCCACGGGGAGCTGTTTTTT
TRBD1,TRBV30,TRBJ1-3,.,CAFSTGYRDTIYF,TGTGCCTTCTCGACAGGGTATCGAGACACCATATATTTT
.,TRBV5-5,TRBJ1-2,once,CASSLVRESNYGYTF,TGTGCCAGCAGCTTAGTCAGGGAATCTAACTATGGCTACACCTTC
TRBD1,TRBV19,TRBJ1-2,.,CASSRDRGSYGYTF,TGTGCCAGTAGCCGGGACAGGGGAAGCTATGGCTACACCTTC
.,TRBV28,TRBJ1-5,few,CASSARWQPQHF,TGTGCCAGCAGTGCGCGATGGCAGCCCCAGCATTTT
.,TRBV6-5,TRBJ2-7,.,CASSTIGQISYEQYF,TGTGCCAGCAGTACCATCGGACAGATCTCCTACGAGCAGTACTTC
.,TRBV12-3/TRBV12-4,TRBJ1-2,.,CASNSREAYGYTF,TGTGCCAGCAACAGCAGGGAAGCTTACGGCTACACCTTC
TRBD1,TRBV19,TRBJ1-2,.,CASSIDWAGGQGSDGYTF,TGTGCCAGTAGTATAGATTGGGCTGGGGGACAGGGGTCGGACGGCTACACCTTC
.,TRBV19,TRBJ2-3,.,CASSIVTTGGTDTQYF,TGTGCCAGTAGTATAGTCACGACGGGGGGCACAGATACGCAGTATTTT
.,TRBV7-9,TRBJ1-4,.,CASSSQGNGKLFF,TGTGCCAGCAGCAGCCAGGGTAACGGAAAACTGTTTTTT
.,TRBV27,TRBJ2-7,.,CASSSPSSSYEQYF,TGTGCCAGCAGTTCCCCATCTAGCTCCTACGAGCAGTACTTC
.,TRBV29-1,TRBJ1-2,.,CSVGGAEANYGYTF,TGCAGCGTTGGGGGCGCCGAAGCTAACTATGGCTACACCTTC
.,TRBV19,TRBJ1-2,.,CASSTSARDGYTF,TGTGCCAGTAGTACTTCCGCCAGGGATGGCTACACCTTC
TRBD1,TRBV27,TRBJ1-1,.,CASSWGQGGTEAFF,TGTGCCAGCAGTTGGGGACAGGGGGGAACTGAAGCTTTCTTT
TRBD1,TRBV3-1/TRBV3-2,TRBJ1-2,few,CASSQNKHRGEGYGYTF,TGTGCCAGCAGCCAGAACAAGCACAGGGGTGAAGGTTATGGCTACACCTTC
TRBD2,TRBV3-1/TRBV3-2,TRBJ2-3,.,CASSLRPGGYTDTQYF,TGTGCCAGCAGCCTCCGTCCGGGGGGATACACAGATACGCAGTATTTT
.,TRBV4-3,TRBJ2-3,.,CASSREGSDTQYF,TGCGCCAGCAGCCGTGAGGGCTCGGATACGCAGTATTTT
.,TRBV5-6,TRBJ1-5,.,CASSLWGERQPQHF,TGTGCCAGCAGCTTGTGGGGGGAGAGACAGCCCCAGCATTTT
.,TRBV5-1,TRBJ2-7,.,CASSPFPGVLEQYF,TGCGCCAGCAGCCCTTTCCCGGGAGTACTCGAGCAGTACTTC
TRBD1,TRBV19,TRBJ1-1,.,CASGQGIAEAFF,TGTGCCAGCGGACAGGGGATTGCTGAAGCTTTCTTT
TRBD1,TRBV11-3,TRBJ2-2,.,CASRTGTGNAGELFF,TGTGCCAGCAGAACAGGGACAGGGAACGCCGGGGAGCTGTTTTTT
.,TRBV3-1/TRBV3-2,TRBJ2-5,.,CASSSNVGETQYF,TGTGCCAGCAGCTCGAACGTCGGAGAGACCCAGTACTTC
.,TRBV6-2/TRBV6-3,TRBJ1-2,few,CASSDTLYGYTF,TGTGCCAGCAGTGACACCCTCTATGGCTACACCTTC
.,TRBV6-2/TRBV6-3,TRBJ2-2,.,CASSYGGTGANTGELFF,TGTGCCAGCAGTTACGGAGGGACGGGCGCGAACACCGGGGAGCTGTTTTTT
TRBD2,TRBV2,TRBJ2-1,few,CASSRTSGGARNEQFF,TGTGCCAGCAGTAGGACTAGCGGGGGGGCACGGAATGAGCAGTTCTTC
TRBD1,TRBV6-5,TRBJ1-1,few,CASSSQGAVNTEAFF,TGTGCCAGCAGTTCCCAGGGGGCGGTGAACACTGAAGCTTTCTTT
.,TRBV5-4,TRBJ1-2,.,CASSTEIREGYTF,TGTGCCAGCAGCACGGAAATCAGGGAAGGCTACACCTTC
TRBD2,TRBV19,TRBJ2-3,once,CASRAGGILTDTQYF,TGTGCCAGTCGGGCGGGGGGCATTCTCACAGATACGCAGTATTTT
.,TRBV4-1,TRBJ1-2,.,CASSQDPHRSGYTF,TGCGCCAGCAGCCAAGATCCCCACAGGAGCGGCTACACCTTC
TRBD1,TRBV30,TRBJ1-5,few,CAVLRDRSNQPQHF,TGTGCCGTACTCCGGGACAGGAGCAATCAGCCCCAGCATTTT
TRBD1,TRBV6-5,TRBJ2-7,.,CASSYRRTGGHEQYF,TGTGCCAGCAGTTACCGTAGGACAGGGGGCCACGAGCAGTACTTC
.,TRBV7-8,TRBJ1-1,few,CASSLAGGVENTEAFF,TGTGCCAGCAGCTTAGCAGGAGGGGTGGAGAACACTGAAGCTTTCTTT